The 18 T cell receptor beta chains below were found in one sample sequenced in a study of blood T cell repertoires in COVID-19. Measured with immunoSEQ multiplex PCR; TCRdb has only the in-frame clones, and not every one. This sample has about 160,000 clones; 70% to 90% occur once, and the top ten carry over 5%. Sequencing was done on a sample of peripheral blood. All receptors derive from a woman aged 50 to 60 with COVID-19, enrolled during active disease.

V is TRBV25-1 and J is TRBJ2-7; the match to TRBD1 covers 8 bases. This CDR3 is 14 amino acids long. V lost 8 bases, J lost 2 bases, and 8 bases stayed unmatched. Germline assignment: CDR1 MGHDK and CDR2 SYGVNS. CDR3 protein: CASRLDRVPYEQYF. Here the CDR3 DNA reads TGTGCCAGCCGCCTGGACAGGGTGCCCTACGAGCAGTACTTC.

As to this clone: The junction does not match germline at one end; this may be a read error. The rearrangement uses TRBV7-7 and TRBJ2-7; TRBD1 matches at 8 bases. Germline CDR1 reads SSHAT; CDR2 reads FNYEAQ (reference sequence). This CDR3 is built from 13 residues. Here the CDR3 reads CASSSGQGNEQYF. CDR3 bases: TGTGCTAGCAGCTCCGGACAGGGTAACGAGCAGTACTTC.

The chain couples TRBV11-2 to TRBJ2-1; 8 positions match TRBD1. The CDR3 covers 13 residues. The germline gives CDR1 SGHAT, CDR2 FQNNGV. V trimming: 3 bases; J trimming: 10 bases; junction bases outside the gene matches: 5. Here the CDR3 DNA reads TGTGCCAGCAGCTTGGACAGGGAACGGGAGCAGTTCTTC. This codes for CASSLDREREQFF.

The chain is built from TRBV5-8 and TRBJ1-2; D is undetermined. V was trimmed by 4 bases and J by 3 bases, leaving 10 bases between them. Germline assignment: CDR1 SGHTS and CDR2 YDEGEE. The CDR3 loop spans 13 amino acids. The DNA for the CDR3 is TGTGCCAGCAGCCATACACATTACTATGGCTACACCTTC. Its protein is CASSHTHYYGYTF.

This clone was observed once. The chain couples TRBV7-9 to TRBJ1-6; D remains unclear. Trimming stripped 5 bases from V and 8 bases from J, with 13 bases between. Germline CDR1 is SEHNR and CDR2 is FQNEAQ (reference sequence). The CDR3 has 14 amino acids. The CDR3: CASSAWEVDSPLHF. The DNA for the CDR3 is TGTGCCAGCAGCGCCTGGGAGGTGGATTCACCCCTCCACTTT.

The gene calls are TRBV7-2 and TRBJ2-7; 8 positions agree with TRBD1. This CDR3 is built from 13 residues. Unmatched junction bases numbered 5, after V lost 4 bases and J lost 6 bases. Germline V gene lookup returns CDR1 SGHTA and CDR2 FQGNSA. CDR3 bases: TGTGCCAGCAGCTCTCAGGGGGCCGGCGAGCAGTACTTC. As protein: CASSSQGAGEQYF.

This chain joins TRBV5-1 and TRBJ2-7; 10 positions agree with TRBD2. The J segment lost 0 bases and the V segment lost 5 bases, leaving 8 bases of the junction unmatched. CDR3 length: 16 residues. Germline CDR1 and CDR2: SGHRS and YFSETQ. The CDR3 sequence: CASSPTSGVFSYEQYF. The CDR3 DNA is TGCGCCAGCAGTCCTACTAGCGGGGTCTTCTCCTACGAGCAGTACTTC.

The CDR3 DNA reads as TGTGCCAGTAGTACAAGGACAGGGGAGGGATATGGCTACACCTTC. Protein: CASSTRTGEGYGYTF. The chain employs TRBV19 and TRBJ1-2; TRBD1 aligns across 9 bases. The length of the CDR3 is 15 residues. Germline CDR1 LNHDA, CDR2 SQIVND (reference sequence). The ends lost 4 bases at V and 5 bases at J; junction bases unmatched: 8.

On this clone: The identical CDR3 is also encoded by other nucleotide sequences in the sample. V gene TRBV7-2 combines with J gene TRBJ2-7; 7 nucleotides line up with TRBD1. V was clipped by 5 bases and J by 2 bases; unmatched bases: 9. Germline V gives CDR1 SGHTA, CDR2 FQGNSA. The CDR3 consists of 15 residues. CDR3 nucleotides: TGTGCCAGCAGCCCTCAGACAGGGTCGACCTACGAGCAGTACTTC. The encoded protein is CASSPQTGSTYEQYF.

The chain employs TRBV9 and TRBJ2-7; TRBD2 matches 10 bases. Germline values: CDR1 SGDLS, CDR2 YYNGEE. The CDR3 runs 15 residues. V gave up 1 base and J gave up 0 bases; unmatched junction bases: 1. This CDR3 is CASSVLAGASYEQYF. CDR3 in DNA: TGTGCCAGCAGCGTACTAGCGGGGGCCTCCTACGAGCAGTACTTC. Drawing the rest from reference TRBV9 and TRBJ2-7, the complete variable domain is DSGVTQTPKHLITATGQRVTLRCSPRSGDLSVYWYQQSLDQGLQFLIQYYNGEERAKGNILERFSAQQFPDLHSELNLSSLELGDSALYFCASSVLAGASYEQYFGPGTRLTVT.

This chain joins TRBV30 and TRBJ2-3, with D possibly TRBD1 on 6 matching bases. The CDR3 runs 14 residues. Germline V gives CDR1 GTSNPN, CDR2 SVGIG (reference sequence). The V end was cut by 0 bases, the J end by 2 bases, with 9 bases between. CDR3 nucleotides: TGTGCCTGGAGTGTGACAGGTTTCACAGATACGCAGTATTTT. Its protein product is CAWSVTGFTDTQYF.

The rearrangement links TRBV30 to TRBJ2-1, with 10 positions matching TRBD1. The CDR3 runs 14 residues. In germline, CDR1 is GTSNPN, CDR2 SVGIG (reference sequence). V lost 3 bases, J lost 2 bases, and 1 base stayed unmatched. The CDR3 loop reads CAWRGTGAYNEQFF. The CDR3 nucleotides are TGTGCCTGGAGGGGGACAGGGGCCTACAATGAGCAGTTCTTC.

CDR3 sequence (DNA): TGTGCCAGCAGCCTCCTAGGCAGCTACTCCTACAATGAGCAGTTCTTC. Protein: CASSLLGSYSYNEQFF. The chain combines TRBV14 with TRBJ2-1; no firm D call. Germline CDR1 is SGHDN and CDR2 is FVKESK. The CDR3 length is 16 residues. Trimming stripped 4 bases from V and 0 bases from J, with 13 bases between.

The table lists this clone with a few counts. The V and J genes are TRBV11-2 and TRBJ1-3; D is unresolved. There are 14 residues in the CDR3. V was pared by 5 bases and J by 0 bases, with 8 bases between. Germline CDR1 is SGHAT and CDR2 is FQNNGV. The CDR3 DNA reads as TGTGCCAGCAGCAGAGCACGCTCTGGAAACACCATATATTTT. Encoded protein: CASSRARSGNTIYF.

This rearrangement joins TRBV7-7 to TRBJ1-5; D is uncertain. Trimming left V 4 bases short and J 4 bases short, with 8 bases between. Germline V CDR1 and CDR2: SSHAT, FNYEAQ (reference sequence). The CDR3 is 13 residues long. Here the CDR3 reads CASSSGINQPQHF. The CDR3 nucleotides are TGTGCCAGCAGCTCGGGAATTAATCAGCCCCAGCATTTT.

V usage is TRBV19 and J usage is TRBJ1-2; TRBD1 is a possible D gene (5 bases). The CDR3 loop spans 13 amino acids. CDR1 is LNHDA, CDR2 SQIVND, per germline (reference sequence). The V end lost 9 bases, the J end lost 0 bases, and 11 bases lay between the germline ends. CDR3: CARTQGTNYGYTF. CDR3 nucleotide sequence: TGTGCCAGGACGCAGGGAACTAACTATGGCTACACCTTC.

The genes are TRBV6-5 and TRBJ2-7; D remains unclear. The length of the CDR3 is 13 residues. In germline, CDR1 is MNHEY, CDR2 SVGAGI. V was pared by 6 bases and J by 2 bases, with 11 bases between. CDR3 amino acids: CASRTRNPYEQYF. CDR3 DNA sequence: TGTGCCAGCAGAACCAGGAATCCCTACGAGCAGTACTTC.

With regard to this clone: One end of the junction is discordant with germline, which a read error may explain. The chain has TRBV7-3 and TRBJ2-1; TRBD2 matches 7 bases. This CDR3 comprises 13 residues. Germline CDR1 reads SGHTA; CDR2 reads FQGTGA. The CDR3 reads CASSLGTTNVQIF. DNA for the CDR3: TGTGCCAGCAGCTTAGGGACTACAAACGTCCAGATCTTC.